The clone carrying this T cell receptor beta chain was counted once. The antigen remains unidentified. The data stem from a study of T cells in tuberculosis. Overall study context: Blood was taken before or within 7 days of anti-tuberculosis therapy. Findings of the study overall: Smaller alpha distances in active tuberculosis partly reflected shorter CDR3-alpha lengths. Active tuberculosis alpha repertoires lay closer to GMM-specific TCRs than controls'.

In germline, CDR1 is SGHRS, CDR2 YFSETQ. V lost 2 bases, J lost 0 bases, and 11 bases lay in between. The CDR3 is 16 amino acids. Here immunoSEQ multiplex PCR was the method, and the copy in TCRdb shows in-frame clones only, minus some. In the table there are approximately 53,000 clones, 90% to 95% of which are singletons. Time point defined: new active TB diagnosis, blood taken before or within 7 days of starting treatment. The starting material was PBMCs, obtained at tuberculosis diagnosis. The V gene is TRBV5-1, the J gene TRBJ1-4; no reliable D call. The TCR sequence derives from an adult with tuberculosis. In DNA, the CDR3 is TGCGCCAGCAGCTTTTCTTCGGGAGCAACTAATGAAAAACTGTTTTTT. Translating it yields CASSFSSGATNEKLFF. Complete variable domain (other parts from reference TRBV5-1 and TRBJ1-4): KAGVTQTPRYLIKTRGQQVTLSCSPISGHRSVSWYQQTPGQGLQFLFEYFSETQRNKGNFPGRFSGRQFSNSRSEMNVSTLELGDSALYLCASSFSSGATNEKLFFGSGTQLSVL.